Below, 4 T cell receptor beta chains from the same sample are listed, as sequenced in a study of blood T cell repertoires in COVID-19. The protocol was immunoSEQ multiplex PCR, while the TCRdb copy is restricted to in-frame clones and leaves out a portion. Among 200,000 to 250,000 clones listed, about 90% were seen once. Sequenced: PBMCs or T cells enriched from blood (not recorded which). These receptors came from a woman aged 45-59 years in a cohort exposed to, infected with or recovered from COVID-19 (not recorded which).

The chain uses TRBV19 and TRBJ1-1, with D unresolved. Germline CDR1 reads LNHDA; CDR2 reads SQIVND (reference sequence). V shed 5 bases and J shed 0 bases, with 19 bases lying between them. This CDR3 contains 17 residues. CDR3 protein: CASSLVAIGNMNTEAFF. The CDR3 DNA sequence: TGTGCCAGTAGTCTTGTCGCTATCGGGAACATGAACACTGAAGCTTTCTTT. Using reference TRBV19 and TRBJ1-1 for the parts outside the CDR3, the full variable domain is DGGITQSPKYLFRKEGQNVTLSCEQNLNHDAMYWYRQDPGQGLRLIYYSQIVNDFQKGDIAEGYSVSREKKESFPLTVTSAQKNPTAFYLCASSLVAIGNMNTEAFFGQGTRLTVV.

This sequence joins TRBV28 and TRBJ2-2; no clear D gene. This CDR3 contains 17 residues. V was clipped by 5 bases and J by 0 bases, with 16 bases between them. The V gene's germline CDR1 is MDHEN and CDR2 SYDVKM. CDR3 region: CASSRLLYRPNTGELFF. CDR3 coding DNA: TGTGCCAGCAGTCGGTTGTTGTACAGACCGAACACCGGGGAGCTGTTTTTT. The variable domain in full, completed from reference TRBV28 and TRBJ2-2, reads DVKVTQSSRYLVKRTGEKVFLECVQDMDHENMFWYRQDPGLGLRLIYFSYDVKMKEKGDIPEGYSVSREKKERFSLILESASTNQTSMYLCASSRLLYRPNTGELFFGEGSRLTVL.

The J gene is TRBJ2-2, the V gene TRBV6-2 or TRBV6-3, with D perhaps matching TRBD2 (5 bases). The germline V gene encodes CDR1 MNHEY and CDR2 SVGEGT. The CDR3 spans 14 residues. Deletions cut 6 bases from V and 3 bases from J, with 11 bases between. CDR3 loop: CASSEDSYTGELFF. In DNA form, the CDR3 reads TGTGCCAGCAGCGAGGACTCTTACACCGGGGAGCTGTTTTTT.

The DNA of the CDR3 is TGCAGCGTTGATTGGGGCAGGGGGGAGACCCAGTACTTC. It is translated as CSVDWGRGETQYF. V gene TRBV29-1 combines with J gene TRBJ2-5, with 7 bases matching TRBD1. J lost 5 bases, V lost 3 bases, and 6 bases had no gene match. Per germline, CDR1 SQVTM and CDR2 ANQGSEA. The length of the CDR3 is 13 residues.